Listed below are T cell receptor beta chains from one sample, sequenced in a study of shared clonotypes between healthy human individuals. Profiled with immunoSEQ multiplex PCR; TCRdb holds only in-frame clones, not every one. The table includes 800,000 or so clones, 95% to 97% detected once. The sample was naive CD8+ T cells sorted from blood. The receptors come from a man aged 25 to 40 in good health. Both conserved end residues are part of each CDR3. A D gene is named only where the DNA matches it firmly. Only part of the rows carry a size: once, few, many, or a class if the clone is expanded.

cdr3_length: 15
j_call: TRBJ2-7
v_call: TRBV4-1
d_call: TRBD1
clone_size: -
cdr3_nt: TGCGCCAGCAGCCAAGCTCCGGGACAGTCCTACGAGCAGTACTTC
cdr3_aa: CASSQAPGQSYEQYF

cdr3_length: 20
j_call: TRBJ2-2
v_call: TRBV27
d_call: TRBD1
clone_size: -
cdr3_nt: TGTGCCAGCACCCTCGGGAGTGGGACAGGGGGCTCCTCGAACACCGGGGAGCTGTTTTTT
cdr3_aa: CASTLGSGTGGSSNTGELFF

cdr3_length: 15
j_call: TRBJ2-1
v_call: TRBV5-1
d_call: TRBD1
clone_size: -
cdr3_nt: TGCGCCAGCAGCGTAGACAGGGGACGCTACAATGAGCAGTTCTTC
cdr3_aa: CASSVDRGRYNEQFF

cdr3_length: 15
j_call: TRBJ1-4
v_call: TRBV14
d_call: TRBD1
clone_size: -
cdr3_nt: TGTGCCAGCAGCCCCATCAGGGGACAGCTAGAAAAACTGTTTTTT
cdr3_aa: CASSPIRGQLEKLFF

cdr3_length: 14
j_call: TRBJ1-1
v_call: TRBV7-9
d_call: -
clone_size: once
cdr3_nt: TGTGCCAGCAGCCCATGGACAGATAACACTGAAGCTTTCTTT
cdr3_aa: CASSPWTDNTEAFF

cdr3_length: 14
j_call: TRBJ2-7
v_call: TRBV5-1
d_call: TRBD1
clone_size: once
cdr3_nt: TGCGCCAGCAGCTTAGGGACAGCAACTTACGAGCAGTACTTC
cdr3_aa: CASSLGTATYEQYF

cdr3_length: 21
j_call: TRBJ2-7
v_call: TRBV7-3
d_call: -
clone_size: -
cdr3_nt: TGTGCCACCTTCCCCACCCAGTCTAGCGAGTTTTGTAATCCAGAATCCTACGAGCAGTACTTC
cdr3_aa: CATFPTQSSEFCNPESYEQYF

cdr3_length: 13
j_call: TRBJ2-7
v_call: TRBV30
d_call: -
clone_size: -
cdr3_nt: TGTGCCTGGAGTGTTCTGGGCTCCTACGAGCAGTACTTC
cdr3_aa: CAWSVLGSYEQYF

cdr3_length: 14
j_call: TRBJ2-5
v_call: TRBV7-9
d_call: -
clone_size: -
cdr3_nt: TGTGCCAGCAGCTTCACCCAGGCCCAAGAGACCCAGTACTTC
cdr3_aa: CASSFTQAQETQYF

cdr3_length: 19
j_call: TRBJ2-6
v_call: TRBV27
d_call: -
clone_size: -
cdr3_nt: TGTGCCAGCAAAGGGCGCCTAACCATAGGAGGTTCTGGGGCCAACGTCCTGACTTTC
cdr3_aa: CASKGRLTIGGSGANVLTF

cdr3_length: 12
j_call: TRBJ1-5
v_call: TRBV27
d_call: -
clone_size: once
cdr3_nt: TGTGCCAGCAGTTTTTCGAATCAGCCCCAGCATTTT
cdr3_aa: CASSFSNQPQHF

cdr3_length: 14
j_call: TRBJ2-6
v_call: TRBV7-9
d_call: -
clone_size: once
cdr3_nt: TGTGCCAGCAGCTTGTGGTCTGGGGCCAACGTCCTGACTTTC
cdr3_aa: CASSLWSGANVLTF

cdr3_length: 16
j_call: TRBJ2-1
v_call: TRBV5-1
d_call: -
clone_size: -
cdr3_nt: TGCGCCAGCAGCTTGGCCCTGGGGACGCCTCACAATGAGCAGTTCTTC
cdr3_aa: CASSLALGTPHNEQFF

cdr3_length: 11
j_call: TRBJ2-3
v_call: TRBV20-1
d_call: -
clone_size: -
cdr3_nt: TGCAGTGCTAGCGAGACAGATACGCAGTATTTT
cdr3_aa: CSASETDTQYF